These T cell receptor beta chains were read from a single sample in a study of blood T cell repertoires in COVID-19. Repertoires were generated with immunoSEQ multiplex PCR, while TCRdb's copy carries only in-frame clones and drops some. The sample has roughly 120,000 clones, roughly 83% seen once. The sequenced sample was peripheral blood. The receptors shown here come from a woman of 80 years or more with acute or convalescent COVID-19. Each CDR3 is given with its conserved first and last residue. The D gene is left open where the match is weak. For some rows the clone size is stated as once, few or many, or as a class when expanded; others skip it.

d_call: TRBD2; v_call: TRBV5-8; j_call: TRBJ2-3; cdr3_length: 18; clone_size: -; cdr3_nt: TGTGCCAGCAGCTTGGTACTCAGCGGGAGAGCAGCCACAGATACGCAGTATTTT; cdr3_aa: CASSLVLSGRAATDTQYF
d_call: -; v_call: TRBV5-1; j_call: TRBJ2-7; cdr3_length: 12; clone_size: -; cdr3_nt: TGCGCCAGCAGCTTGGAGGGAACAGGGCAGTACTTC; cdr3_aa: CASSLEGTGQYF
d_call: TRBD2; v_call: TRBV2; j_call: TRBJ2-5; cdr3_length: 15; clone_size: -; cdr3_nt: TGTGCCAGCAGAGAAAGCGGGGGGGCTCTAGGGACCCAGTACTTC; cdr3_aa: CASRESGGALGTQYF
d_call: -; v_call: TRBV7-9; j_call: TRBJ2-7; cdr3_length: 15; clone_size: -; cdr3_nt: TGTGCCAGCAGCCTCGATAGCGGAACTTCCTACGAGCAGTACTTC; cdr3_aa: CASSLDSGTSYEQYF
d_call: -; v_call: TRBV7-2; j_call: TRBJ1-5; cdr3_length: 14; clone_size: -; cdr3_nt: TGTGCCAGCAGCCGGGGGGGGGTATATCAGCCCCAGCATTTT; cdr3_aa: CASSRGGVYQPQHF
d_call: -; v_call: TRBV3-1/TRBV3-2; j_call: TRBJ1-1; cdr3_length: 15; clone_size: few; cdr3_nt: TGTGCCAGCAGCGGGGGACAACAGATGAACACTGAAGCTTTCTTT; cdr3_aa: CASSGGQQMNTEAFF
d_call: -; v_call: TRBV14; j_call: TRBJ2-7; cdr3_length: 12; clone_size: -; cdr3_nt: TGTGCCAGCAGCCTTACAAGATACGAGCAGTACTTC; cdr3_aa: CASSLTRYEQYF
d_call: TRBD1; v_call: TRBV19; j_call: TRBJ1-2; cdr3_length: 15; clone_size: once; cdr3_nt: TGTGCCAGTTCTCAGGGGGCGTCAGGAAACTATGGCTACACCTTC; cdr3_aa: CASSQGASGNYGYTF
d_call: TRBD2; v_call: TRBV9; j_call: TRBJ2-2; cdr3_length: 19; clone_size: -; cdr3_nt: TGTGCCAGCAGCGAGGGGGATCGACTAGCGGGTACCTCCCCCGGGGAGCTGTTTTTT; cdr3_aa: CASSEGDRLAGTSPGELFF
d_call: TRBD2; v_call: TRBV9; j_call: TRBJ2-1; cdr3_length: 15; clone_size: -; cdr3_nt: TGTGCCAGCAGCTTAAGCGGGGGGTTTTACAATGAGCAGTTCTTC; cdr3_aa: CASSLSGGFYNEQFF
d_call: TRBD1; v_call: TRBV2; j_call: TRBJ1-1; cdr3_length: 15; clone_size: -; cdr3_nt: TGTGCCAGCAGTGAACAAGGGCAGGGGGCTGGTGAAGCTTTCTTT; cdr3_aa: CASSEQGQGAGEAFF
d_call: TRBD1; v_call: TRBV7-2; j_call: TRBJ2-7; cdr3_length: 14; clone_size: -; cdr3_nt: TGTGCCAGCAGCGCCCGGACAGGCAGCTACGAGCAGTACTTC; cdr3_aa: CASSARTGSYEQYF
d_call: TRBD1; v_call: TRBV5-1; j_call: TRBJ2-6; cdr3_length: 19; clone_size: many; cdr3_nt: TGCGCCAGCAGCTTGCAAGGACAGGGCTACCTCTCTGGGGCCAACGTCCTGACTTTC; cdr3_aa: CASSLQGQGYLSGANVLTF
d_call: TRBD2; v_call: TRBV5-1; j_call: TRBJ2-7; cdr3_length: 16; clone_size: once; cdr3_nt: TGCGCCAGCAGCTTGGGACTAGCGGGAGTTACGGGCGAGCAGTACTTC; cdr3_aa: CASSLGLAGVTGEQYF
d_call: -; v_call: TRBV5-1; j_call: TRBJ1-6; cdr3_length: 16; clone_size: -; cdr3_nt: TGCGCCAGCAGCTTGGAGGCAGGGCCCTATAATTCACCCCTCCACTTT; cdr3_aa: CASSLEAGPYNSPLHF
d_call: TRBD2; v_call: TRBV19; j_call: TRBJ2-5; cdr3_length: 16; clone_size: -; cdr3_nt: TGTGCCAGTAGTTTAGGGGCTAGCGGGTACGGAGAGACCCAGTACTTC; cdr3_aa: CASSLGASGYGETQYF
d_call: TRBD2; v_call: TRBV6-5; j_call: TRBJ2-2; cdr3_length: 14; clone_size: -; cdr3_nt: TGTGCCTCCGGGAGGGAGCCTAACACCGGGGAGCTGTTTTTT; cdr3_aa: CASGREPNTGELFF
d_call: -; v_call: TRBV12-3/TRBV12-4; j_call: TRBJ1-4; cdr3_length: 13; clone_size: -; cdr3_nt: TGTGCCAGCAGCCCTCCGGGTGTAGTAAAACTGTTTTTT; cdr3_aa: CASSPPGVVKLFF
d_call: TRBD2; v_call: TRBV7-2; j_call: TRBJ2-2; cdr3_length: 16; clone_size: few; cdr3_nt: TGTGCCAGCAGCTGGACTAGCGGGACGTGGGGCGGGGAGCTGTTTTTT; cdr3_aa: CASSWTSGTWGGELFF
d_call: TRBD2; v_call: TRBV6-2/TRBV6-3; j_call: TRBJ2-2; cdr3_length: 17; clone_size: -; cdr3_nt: TGTGCCAGCAGTTACATCTTAGCGGGAGCGAACACCGGGGAGCTGTTTTTT; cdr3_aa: CASSYILAGANTGELFF
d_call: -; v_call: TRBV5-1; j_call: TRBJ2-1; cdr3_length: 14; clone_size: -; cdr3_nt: TGCGCCAGCAGCCCCGCGCCAGGCAACAATGAGCAGTTCTTC; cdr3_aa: CASSPAPGNNEQFF
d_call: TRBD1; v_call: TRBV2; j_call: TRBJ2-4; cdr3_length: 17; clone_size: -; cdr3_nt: TGTGCCAGCAGTGAACGTGTGGCAGGGGGCGCGAAAAACATTCAGTACTTC; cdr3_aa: CASSERVAGGAKNIQYF
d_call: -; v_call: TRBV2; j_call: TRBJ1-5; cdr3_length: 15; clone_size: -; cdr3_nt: TGTGCCAGCAGTCAGTCTTACAGAAGCAATCAGCCCCAGCATTTT; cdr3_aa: CASSQSYRSNQPQHF
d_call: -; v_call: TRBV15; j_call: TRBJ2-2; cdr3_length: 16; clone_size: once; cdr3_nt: TGTGCCACCAGCGATCGTCCCAGAACGAACACCGGGGAGCTGTTTTTT; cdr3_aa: CATSDRPRTNTGELFF
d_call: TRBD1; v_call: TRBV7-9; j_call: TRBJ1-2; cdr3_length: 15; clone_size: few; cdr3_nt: TGTGCCAGCAGCTCCGAGACAGGGGGCTCCTATGGCTACACCTTC; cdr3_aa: CASSSETGGSYGYTF
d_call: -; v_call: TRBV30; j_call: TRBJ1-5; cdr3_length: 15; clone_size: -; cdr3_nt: TGTGCCTGGAGTGACACCTTGGGCAGCAATCAGCCCCAGCATTTT; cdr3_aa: CAWSDTLGSNQPQHF
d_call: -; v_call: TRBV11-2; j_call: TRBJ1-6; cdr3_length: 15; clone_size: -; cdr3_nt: TGTGCCAGCAGTCTACAAGGTCAGGGCAATTCACCCCTCCACTTT; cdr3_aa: CASSLQGQGNSPLHF
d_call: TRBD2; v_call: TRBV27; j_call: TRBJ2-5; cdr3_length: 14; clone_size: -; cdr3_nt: TGTGCCAGCAGTTTCTCGCGGGGGGGAGAGACCCAGTACTTC; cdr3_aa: CASSFSRGGETQYF
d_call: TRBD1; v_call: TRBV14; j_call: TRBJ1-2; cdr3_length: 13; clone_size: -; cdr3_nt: TGTGCCAGCAGCCAACCGGCAGGGGGGGGCTACACCTTC; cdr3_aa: CASSQPAGGGYTF
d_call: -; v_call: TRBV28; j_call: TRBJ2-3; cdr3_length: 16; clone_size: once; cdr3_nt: TGTGCCAGCATCTCGAGGGCCTCCCCCGGGGCAGATACGCAGTATTTT; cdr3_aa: CASISRASPGADTQYF
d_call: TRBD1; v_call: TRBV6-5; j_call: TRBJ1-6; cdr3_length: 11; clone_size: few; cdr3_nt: TGTGCCTCACAGGGGATTTCCCCCCTCCACTTT; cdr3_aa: CASQGISPLHF
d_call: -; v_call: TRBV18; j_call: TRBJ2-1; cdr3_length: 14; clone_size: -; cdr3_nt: TGTGCCAGCTCACCCGCGGGGTACTACAATGAGCAGTTCTTC; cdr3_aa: CASSPAGYYNEQFF
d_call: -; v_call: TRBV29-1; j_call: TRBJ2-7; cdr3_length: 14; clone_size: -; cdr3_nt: TGCAGCGTTGTAATTCTAGGGGCCGTCTACGAGCAGTACTTC; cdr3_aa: CSVVILGAVYEQYF
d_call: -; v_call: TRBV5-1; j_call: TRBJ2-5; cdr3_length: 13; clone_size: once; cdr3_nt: TGCGCCAGCAGCTTAGGGGTACAAGAGACCCAGTACTTC; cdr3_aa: CASSLGVQETQYF
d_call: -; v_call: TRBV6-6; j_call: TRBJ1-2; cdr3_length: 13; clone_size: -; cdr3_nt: TGTGCCAGCAGTTACCGAGATAACTATGGCTACACCTTC; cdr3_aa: CASSYRDNYGYTF
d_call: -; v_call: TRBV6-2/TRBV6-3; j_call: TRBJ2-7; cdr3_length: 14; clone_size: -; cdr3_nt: TGTGCCAGCAGTTTCCGAATTAGCTCCTACGAGCAGTACTTC; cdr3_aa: CASSFRISSYEQYF
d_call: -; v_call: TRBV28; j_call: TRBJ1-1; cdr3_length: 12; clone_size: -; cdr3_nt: TGTGCCAGCAGCGACAGGAACACTGAAGCTTTCTTT; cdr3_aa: CASSDRNTEAFF
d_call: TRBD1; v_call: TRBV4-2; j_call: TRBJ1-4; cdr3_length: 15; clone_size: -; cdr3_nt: TGTGCCAGCAGCCGACCGGGACAGGGCTATGAAAAACTGTTTTTT; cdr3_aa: CASSRPGQGYEKLFF
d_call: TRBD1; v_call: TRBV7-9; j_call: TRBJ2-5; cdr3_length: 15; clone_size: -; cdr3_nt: TGTGCCAGCAGCTCCCTCACAGGGGGAAAAGAGACCCAGTACTTC; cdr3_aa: CASSSLTGGKETQYF
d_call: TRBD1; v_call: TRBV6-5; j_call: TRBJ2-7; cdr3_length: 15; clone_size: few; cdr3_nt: TGTGCCAGCAGTTTATGGACAGGGGGCATCTACGAGCAGTACTTC; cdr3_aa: CASSLWTGGIYEQYF
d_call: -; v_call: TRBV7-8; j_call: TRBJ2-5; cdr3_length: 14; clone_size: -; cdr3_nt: TGTGCCAGCAGCTTAGGGTATAGCCAAGAGACCCAGTACTTC; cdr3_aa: CASSLGYSQETQYF
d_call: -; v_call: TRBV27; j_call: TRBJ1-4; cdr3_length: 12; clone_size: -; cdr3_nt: TGTGCCAGCAGTTTGGCGGGAGAAAAACTGTTTTTT; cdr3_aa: CASSLAGEKLFF
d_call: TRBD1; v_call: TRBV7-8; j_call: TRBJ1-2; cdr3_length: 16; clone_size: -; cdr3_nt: TGTGCCAGCAGCTTAGCGCACTTCGGGACAGGATTCGGCTACACCTTC; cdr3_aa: CASSLAHFGTGFGYTF
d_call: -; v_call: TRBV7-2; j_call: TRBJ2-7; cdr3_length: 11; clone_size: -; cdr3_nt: TGTGCCAGCAGGGCCTCCTACGAGCAGTACTTC; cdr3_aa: CASRASYEQYF
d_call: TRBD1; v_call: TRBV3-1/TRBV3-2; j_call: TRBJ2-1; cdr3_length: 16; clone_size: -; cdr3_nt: TGTGCCAGCAGCCAAGGGACAGGAATTACCTACAATGAGCAGTTCTTC; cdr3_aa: CASSQGTGITYNEQFF
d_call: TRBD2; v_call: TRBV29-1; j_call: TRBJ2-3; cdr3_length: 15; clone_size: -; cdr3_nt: TGCAGCGTTGAAAAACTAGCGGGGGTCACAGATACGCAGTATTTT; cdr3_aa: CSVEKLAGVTDTQYF